This T cell receptor (beta chain) was sequenced in a study of persistence of HIV-infected CD4 T cells. The immunoSEQ assay was version 4, run in survey mode. The assay was immunoSEQ multiplex PCR, and TCRdb's table has in-frame clones only and misses some. The sample consists of 40,000 to 55,000 clones, 88% of them appearing once. Of note for this clone: The antigen is undetermined.

Anti-CD3/anti-CD28 beads served as a nonspecific positive control stimulus. Sorting of responding CD4+ T cells relied on upregulated CD40 ligand together with CD69. The germline gives CDR1 KGHSH, CDR2 LQKENI. The CDR3 has 11 amino acids. Deletions cut 4 bases from V and 3 bases from J, with 3 bases between. This chain connects TRBV18 to TRBJ2-5; no clear D gene. The sample consisted of CD4+ T cells sorted from PBMCs after approximately 19-hour stimulation, taken from a patient who received antiretroviral therapy. The clonotype originates from an adult woman with HIV who was CMV-seropositive. The CDR3 region has the DNA TGTGCCAGCTCACTAAAAGAGACCCAGTACTTC. Its protein is CASSLKETQYF.